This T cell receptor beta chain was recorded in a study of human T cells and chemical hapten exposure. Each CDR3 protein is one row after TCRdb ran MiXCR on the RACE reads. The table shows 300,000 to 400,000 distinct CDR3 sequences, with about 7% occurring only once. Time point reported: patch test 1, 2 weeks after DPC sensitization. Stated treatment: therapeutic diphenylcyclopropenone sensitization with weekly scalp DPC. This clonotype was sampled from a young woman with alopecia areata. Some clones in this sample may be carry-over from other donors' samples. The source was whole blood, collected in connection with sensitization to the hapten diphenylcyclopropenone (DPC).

The chain's CDR3 is CASSDLNTANTGELFF. The CDR3 bases are TGTGCCAGTAGTGACCTAAACACCGCGAACACCGGGGAGCTGTTTTTT. The chain combines TRBV19 with TRBJ2-2, with D unresolved. Germline values: CDR1 LNHDA, CDR2 SQIVND (reference sequence). Trimming took off 5 bases at V and 0 bases at J, with 13 bases between the two ends. CDR3 length: 16 amino acids.